These 26 T cell receptor beta chains share one sample of origin, sequenced in a study of cytomegalovirus exposure and HLA in healthy donors (dated by TCRdb to about 2017). The library was built by means of the immunoSEQ multiplex PCR assay. The multiplex PCR relied on a mix of 60 forward primers for TCR Vbeta segments and 13 reverse primers for TCR Jbeta segments. TCRdb retrieved this table from immuneACCESS and kept in-frame rearrangements only. Not all clones are present; in checked studies, unresolved V genes account for under half, and no reason is known for the remainder. This sample has about 120,000 clones in its table, and 74% of those were observed once. Of the sample, roughly 10% falls within the top ten clones. Source material: PBMCs. The receptors derive from a woman aged 45-65 years in good health and CMV-seropositive.

The V gene is TRBV4-1, the J gene TRBJ2-1; D ambiguous. Per germline, CDR1 MGHRA and CDR2 YSYEKL. The CDR3 length is 12 residues. V was shortened by 1 base and J by 6 bases, with 4 bases between the two germline ends. The CDR3 protein is CASSQGVNEQFF. The CDR3 coding sequence is TGCGCCAGCAGCCAAGGAGTCAATGAGCAGTTCTTC.

This clone was counted only a few times. This chain connects TRBV5-6 to TRBJ2-5; 7 nucleotides align to TRBD2. The V gene's germline CDR1 is SGHDT and CDR2 YYEEEE. The CDR3 is made up of 15 amino acids. J gave up 4 bases and V 0 bases, and 6 bases lay outside the gene matches. This CDR3 is CASSLDQREGETQYF. The CDR3 nucleotides read TGTGCCAGCAGCTTGGATCAGCGGGAAGGAGAGACCCAGTACTTC. Supplemented by reference TRBV5-6 and TRBJ2-5, the full variable domain reads DAGVTQSPTHLIKTRGQQVTLRCSPKSGHDTVSWYQQALGQGPQFIFQYYEEEERQRGNFPDRFSGHQFPNYSSELNVNALLLGDSALYLCASSLDQREGETQYFGPGTRLLVL.

The rearrangement uses TRBV7-2 and TRBJ1-2; TRBD1 aligns across 12 bases. V lost 5 bases and J lost 3; bases outside the gene matches: 7. The CDR3 is 16 residues long. Germline-derived CDR1 and CDR2 are SGHTA and FQGNSA. The CDR3 DNA follows: TGTGCCAGCAGCCTGGCAGGGACAGGGGGCGACTATGGCTACACCTTC. Its translation is CASSLAGTGGDYGYTF.

This chain links TRBV4-2 with TRBJ2-5; 9 nucleotides match TRBD1. This CDR3 comprises 16 residues. Looked up from germline, CDR1 is LGHNA and CDR2 is YNFKEQ. V shed 3 bases and J 0 bases; nucleotides not matched to a gene: 5. The CDR3 region is CASSQDRGIYQETQYF. In nucleotides, the CDR3 is TGTGCCAGCAGCCAGGACAGGGGCATCTACCAAGAGACCCAGTACTTC.

The rearrangement links TRBV5-1 to TRBJ1-2, with D unresolved. Germline V gives CDR1 SGHRS, CDR2 YFSETQ. This CDR3 is built from 14 residues. V was trimmed by 4 bases and J by 8 bases, leaving 18 bases between them. Here the CDR3 reads CASSQEVAGLGYTF. DNA of the CDR3: TGCGCCAGCAGCCAAGAAGTTGCAGGATTGGGCTACACCTTC.

This CDR3 reads CASSYGGLGGYTF. Here the CDR3 DNA reads TGTGCCAGCAGTTACGGGGGCCTGGGTGGCTACACCTTC. This chain joins TRBV6-5 and TRBJ1-2, with D possibly TRBD1 on 6 matching bases. The length of the CDR3 is 13 residues. V was shortened by 2 bases and J by 7 bases, with 11 bases between the two germline ends. From germline, CDR1 is MNHEY and CDR2 SVGAGI.

This clone was seen more than once but under ten times. V is TRBV6-1 and J is TRBJ2-7, with 9 nucleotides matching TRBD2. The CDR3 runs to 15 residues. J was trimmed by 9 bases and V by 2 bases; bases with no gene match: 11. Germline values: CDR1 MNHNS, CDR2 SASEGT. The CDR3 DNA follows: TGTGCCAGCAGTGAACTTGGTAGCGGGGGTATTCCGCAGTACTTC. Its protein product is CASSELGSGGIPQYF.

The chain is built from TRBV28 and TRBJ1-2; D not certain. Germline V gene data show CDR1 as MDHEN and CDR2 as SYDVKM. V was trimmed by 3 bases and J by 0 bases, leaving 8 bases between them. CDR3 length equals 14 residues. CDR3 sequence reads: CASSLRRANYGYTF. CDR3 nucleotide sequence: TGTGCCAGCAGTTTGAGAAGAGCTAACTATGGCTACACCTTC.

The chain uses TRBV27 and TRBJ2-1; 8 bases agree with TRBD2. The V segment lost 9 bases and the J segment 10 bases; nucleotides outside the gene matches: 8. The length of the CDR3 is 12 residues. Germline-derived CDR1 and CDR2 are MNHEY and SMNVEV (reference sequence). CDR3 sequence: CASYQLAGEQFF. The DNA for the CDR3 is TGTGCCAGTTATCAGTTAGCGGGAGAGCAGTTCTTC.

Here the CDR3 reads CASSLRQGNQETQYF. The CDR3 DNA reads TGTGCCAGCAGTTTAAGGCAGGGGAACCAAGAGACCCAGTACTTC. This sequence joins TRBV28 and TRBJ2-5, with D possibly TRBD1 on 6 matching bases. Between the trimmed V and J ends, which lost 2 bases and 0 bases, there was a span of 10 bases. The CDR3 length is 15 residues. Germline lookup yields CDR1 MDHEN and CDR2 SYDVKM.

DNA of the CDR3: TGTGCCAGCAGCTTAGAGGGGAACTATGGCTACACCTTC. It translates to CASSLEGNYGYTF. The J gene is TRBJ1-2, the V gene TRBV11-1; D might be TRBD1 (5 bases). The length of the CDR3 is 13 residues. The germline gives CDR1 SGHAT, CDR2 FQDESV (reference sequence). Trimming shortened V by 1 base and J by 2 bases, and 5 bases separated the two germline ends.

The CDR3 loop reads CAISESVANTEAFF. In DNA form, the CDR3 reads TGTGCCATCAGTGAGTCTGTGGCGAACACTGAAGCTTTCTTT. The chain combines TRBV10-3 with TRBJ1-1; no definite D call. The germline gives CDR1 ENHRY, CDR2 SYGVKD. V was trimmed by 0 bases and J by 1 base, leaving 6 bases between them. The length of the CDR3 is 14 residues.

This clone was counted a few times. J is TRBJ1-5 and V is TRBV6-6, with no clear D. Trimming pared 7 bases from V and 5 bases from J, leaving 9 bases between. The CDR3 sequence is 12 residues long. Per the germline V gene, CDR1 is MNHNY and CDR2 is SVGAGI (reference sequence). The DNA of the CDR3 is TGTGCCAGCACCGAAACGGATCAGCCCCAGCATTTT. Translation: CASTETDQPQHF.

The gene calls are TRBV7-2 and TRBJ2-3, with TRBD1 identical over 8 bases. V shed 5 bases, J shed 5 bases, and the junction held 6 bases outside the gene matches. Germline CDR1 SGHTA, CDR2 FQGNSA. CDR3 length equals 14 residues. CDR3 sequence: CASSLRGQGDTQYF. The CDR3 region has the DNA TGTGCCAGCAGCCTCAGGGGGCAGGGAGATACGCAGTATTTT.

The gene calls are TRBV28 and TRBJ1-1; D is undetermined. The CDR3 extends over 14 amino acids. Deletions cut 3 bases from V and 1 base from J, with 9 bases between. Per germline, CDR1 MDHEN and CDR2 SYDVKM. The CDR3 DNA sequence: TGTGCCAGCAGTTTTATGGAGAGGAACACTGAAGCTTTCTTT. This translates into CASSFMERNTEAFF.

The gene calls are TRBV6-6 and TRBJ1-5; D possibly corresponds to TRBD1 (6 bases). Germline V CDR1 and CDR2: MNHNY, SVGAGI (reference sequence). Trimming removed 2 bases at V and 3 bases at J, with 11 bases between. The CDR3 sequence is 15 residues long. Here the CDR3 reads CASSYPQGNNQPQHF. CDR3 DNA sequence: TGTGCCAGCAGTTACCCACAGGGAAACAATCAGCCCCAGCATTTT.

The J gene is TRBJ1-1, the V gene TRBV7-6, with D perhaps matching TRBD1 (6 bases). Deletions cut 2 bases from V and 4 bases from J, with 14 bases between. The CDR3 totals 15 residues. The V gene's germline CDR1 is SGHVS and CDR2 FNYEAQ. The CDR3 DNA reads TGTGCCAGCAGCTTAACCCCAGGGGTGGGCACTGAAGCTTTCTTT. Its protein product is CASSLTPGVGTEAFF.

This CDR3 is CASSSLTGGPYEQYF. CDR3 nucleotides: TGTGCCAGCAGCTCGTTAACCGGGGGACCCTACGAGCAGTACTTC. V usage is TRBV5-5 and J usage is TRBJ2-7; tentative D call: TRBD2 (6 bases). V lost 3 bases and J lost 2, with 15 bases in between. This CDR3 is 15 amino acids long. The germline V gene encodes CDR1 SGHKS and CDR2 YYEKEE (reference sequence).

In this sample, this clone is medium-sized (0.01 to 0.1%). The chain recombines TRBV28 with TRBJ2-2; 7 bases align to TRBD1. V gave up 4 bases and J gave up 4 bases; unmatched junction bases: 0. CDR1 MDHEN and CDR2 SYDVKM come from the germline V gene. CDR3 length equals 13 residues. For the CDR3, the DNA is TGTGCCAGCAGTTACAGGGGCACCGGGGAGCTGTTTTTT. Protein sequence: CASSYRGTGELFF.

J is TRBJ1-6 and V is TRBV27; D is uncertain. The CDR3 has 19 residues. The germline V and J ends were trimmed by 2 bases and 0 bases, with 17 bases remaining between them. Germline CDR1 is MNHEY and CDR2 is SMNVEV (reference sequence). The CDR3 loop is CASSLKSVTPFSYNSPLHF. The DNA for the CDR3 is TGTGCCAGCAGTTTAAAGAGTGTGACACCCTTCTCCTATAATTCACCCCTCCACTTT.

The chain links TRBV7-2 to TRBJ2-1; 7 bases are shared with TRBD2. Per the germline V gene, CDR1 is SGHTA and CDR2 is FQGNSA. This CDR3 comprises 14 residues. V shed 10 bases and J 7 bases; nucleotides not matched to a gene: 13. CDR3 in amino acids: CAIFTTARGNEQFF. DNA for the CDR3: TGTGCCATCTTTACGACCGCGCGGGGGAATGAGCAGTTCTTC. The variable domain in full, with the rest retrieved from reference TRBV7-2 and TRBJ2-1, is GAGVSQSPSNKVTEKGKDVELRCDPISGHTALYWYRQSLGQGLEFLIYFQGNSAPDKSGLPSDRFSAERTGGSVSTLTIQRTQQEDSAVYLCAIFTTARGNEQFFGPGTRLTVL.

V and J are TRBV27 and TRBJ2-5; TRBD1 matches 11 bases. V dropped 6 bases and J dropped 4; count of bases not matched to a gene: 7. CDR1 is MNHEY and CDR2 is SMNVEV in the germline V gene (reference sequence). This CDR3 comprises 15 residues. In DNA, the CDR3 is TGTGCCAGCAGGCCGGACAGGGGGCGAAGAGAGACCCAGTACTTC. Translated, it gives CASRPDRGRRETQYF.

The chain's CDR3 is CASSGGLAEDNEQFF. The CDR3 bases are TGTGCCAGCAGCGGCGGGCTAGCAGAAGACAATGAGCAGTTCTTC. The J gene is TRBJ2-1, the V gene TRBV7-9; possibly TRBD2 for D (5 bases). Germline-derived CDR1 and CDR2 are SEHNR and FQNEAQ (reference sequence). The V gene lost 5 bases and the J gene lost 5 bases, with 16 bases spanning the gap. The CDR3 loop spans 15 amino acids.

V is TRBV2 and J is TRBJ1-5; 8 positions match TRBD1. Germline CDR1 is SNHLY and CDR2 is FYNNEI. The CDR3 runs 15 residues. V shed 7 bases and J 3 bases; nucleotides not matched to a gene: 8. The CDR3 is CASTTDRGNNQPQHF. The CDR3 DNA sequence: TGTGCCAGCACTACCGACAGGGGCAACAATCAGCCCCAGCATTTT.

The chain is built from TRBV6-5 and TRBJ1-5; the D is unclear. In germline, CDR1 is MNHEY, CDR2 SVGAGI. The CDR3 runs 13 residues. Between the trimmed V and J ends, which lost 4 bases and 9 bases, there was a span of 13 bases. For the CDR3, the DNA is TGTGCCAGCAGTTCTTTGGAATCAGGGCCCCAGCATTTT. This sequence encodes CASSSLESGPQHF.

This chain connects TRBV5-1 to TRBJ1-1; TRBD1 matches at 7 bases. V gave up 4 bases and J gave up 8 bases; unmatched junction bases: 11. The CDR3 covers 14 residues. CDR1 is SGHRS and CDR2 is YFSETQ in the germline V gene. The CDR3 DNA sequence: TGCGCCAGCAGCCCCGGGACAGCGGGCGGCGAAGCTTTCTTT. The encoded protein is CASSPGTAGGEAFF.